The present TCR beta chain was sequenced within a study of T cells after yellow fever vaccination. This clonotype was recorded at least ten times. General study results and limits: After the booster, about 95% of CD4 and about nine tenths of CD8 primary-response clones were re-detected.

The germline V gene encodes CDR1 SGHTA and CDR2 FQGNSA. The CDR3 runs 14 residues. J gave up 9 bases and V 5 bases, and 10 bases lay outside the gene matches. 5'RACE template switching produced TCR cDNA carrying a universal primer site and UMIs. TCRdb used MiXCR to reprocess the 5' RACE reads, holding one entry per CDR3 protein. Of under 6,000 distinct CDR3 sequences listed, 7.6% are singletons. The sequence came from a man aged 25 to 40 who received the YFV17D yellow fever vaccine. Sequenced material: PBMCs, either bulk or a sorted T-cell subset (CD4+, CD8+, memory, or dextramer-sorted; not recorded which), taken 15 days after the yellow fever booster vaccination. The rearrangement uses TRBV7-2 and TRBJ2-1; 7 bases are shared with TRBD2. CDR3 amino acids: CASSAGTKSPEQFF. The CDR3 nucleotides are TGTGCCAGCAGCGCCGGGACTAAGAGCCCTGAGCAGTTCTTC. The variable domain in full, with the rest retrieved from reference TRBV7-2 and TRBJ2-1, is GAGVSQSPSNKVTEKGKDVELRCDPISGHTALYWYRQSLGQGLEFLIYFQGNSAPDKSGLPSDRFSAERTGGSVSTLTIQRTQQEDSAVYLCASSAGTKSPEQFFGPGTRLTVL.